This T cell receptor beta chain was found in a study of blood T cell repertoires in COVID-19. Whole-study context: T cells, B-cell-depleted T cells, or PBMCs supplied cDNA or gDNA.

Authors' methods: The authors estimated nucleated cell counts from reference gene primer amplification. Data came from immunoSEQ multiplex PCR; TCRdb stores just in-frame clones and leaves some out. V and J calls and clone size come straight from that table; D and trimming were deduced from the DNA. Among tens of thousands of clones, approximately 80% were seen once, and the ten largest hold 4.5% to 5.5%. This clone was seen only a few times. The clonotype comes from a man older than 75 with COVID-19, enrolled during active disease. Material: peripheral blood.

DNA for the CDR3: TGTGCCAGCAGTGAACGAACAGCCTACTATGGCTACACCTTC. The encoded protein is CASSERTAYYGYTF. V gene TRBV6-1 combines with J gene TRBJ1-2, with unresolved D. Trimming took off 2 bases at V and 3 bases at J, with 10 bases between the two ends. The CDR3 runs 14 residues. Germline V gene data show CDR1 as MNHNS and CDR2 as SASEGT.